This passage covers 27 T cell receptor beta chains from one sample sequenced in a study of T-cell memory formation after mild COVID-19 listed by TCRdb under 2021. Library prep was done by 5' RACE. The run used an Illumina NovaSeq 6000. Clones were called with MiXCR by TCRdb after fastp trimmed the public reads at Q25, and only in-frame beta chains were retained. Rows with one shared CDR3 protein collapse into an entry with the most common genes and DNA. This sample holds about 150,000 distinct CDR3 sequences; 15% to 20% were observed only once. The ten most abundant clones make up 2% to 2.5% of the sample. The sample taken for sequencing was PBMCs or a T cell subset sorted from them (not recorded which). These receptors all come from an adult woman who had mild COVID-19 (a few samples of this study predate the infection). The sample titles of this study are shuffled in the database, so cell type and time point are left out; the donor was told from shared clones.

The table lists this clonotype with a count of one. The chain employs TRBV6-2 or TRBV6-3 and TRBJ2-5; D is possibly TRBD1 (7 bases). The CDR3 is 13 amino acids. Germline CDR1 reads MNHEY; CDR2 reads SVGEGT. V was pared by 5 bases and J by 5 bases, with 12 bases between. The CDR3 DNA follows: TGTGCCAGCAGTATACAGGGGAGGGAGACCCAGTACTTC. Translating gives CASSIQGRETQYF.

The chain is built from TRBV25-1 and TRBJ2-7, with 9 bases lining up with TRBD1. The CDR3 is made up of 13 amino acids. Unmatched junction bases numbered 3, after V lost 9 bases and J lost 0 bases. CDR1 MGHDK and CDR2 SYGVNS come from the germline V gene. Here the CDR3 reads CASRQGGSYEQYF. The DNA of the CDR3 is TGTGCCAGTAGACAGGGGGGCTCCTACGAGCAGTACTTC.

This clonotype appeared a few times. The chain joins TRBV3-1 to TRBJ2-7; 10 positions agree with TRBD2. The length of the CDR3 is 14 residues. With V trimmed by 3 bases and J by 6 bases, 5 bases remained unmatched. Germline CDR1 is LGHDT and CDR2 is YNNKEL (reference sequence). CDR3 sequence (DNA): TGTGCCAGCAGCCAGCAACTAGCGGGGTTCGAGCAGTACTTC. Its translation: CASSQQLAGFEQYF.

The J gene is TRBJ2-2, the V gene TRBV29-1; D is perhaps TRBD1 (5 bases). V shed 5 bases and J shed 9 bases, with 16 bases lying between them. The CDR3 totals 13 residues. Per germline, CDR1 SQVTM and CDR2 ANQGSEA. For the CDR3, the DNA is TGCAGCGTTAAGGGGCAGGGCAACCGGGAGCTGTTTTTT. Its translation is CSVKGQGNRELFF.

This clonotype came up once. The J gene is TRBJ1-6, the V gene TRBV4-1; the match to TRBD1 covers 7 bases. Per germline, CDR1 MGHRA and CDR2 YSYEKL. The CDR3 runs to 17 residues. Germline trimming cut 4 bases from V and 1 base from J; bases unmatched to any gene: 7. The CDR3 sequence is CASSLGQVGSYNSPLHF. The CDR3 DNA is TGCGCCAGCAGCCTTGGACAGGTGGGGTCCTATAATTCACCCCTCCACTTT.

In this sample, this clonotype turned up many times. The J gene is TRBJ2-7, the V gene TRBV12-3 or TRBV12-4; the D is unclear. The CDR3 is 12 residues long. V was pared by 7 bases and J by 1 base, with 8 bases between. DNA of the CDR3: TGTGCCAGCAATCCGCAGTCCTACGAGCAGTACTTC. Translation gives CASNPQSYEQYF.

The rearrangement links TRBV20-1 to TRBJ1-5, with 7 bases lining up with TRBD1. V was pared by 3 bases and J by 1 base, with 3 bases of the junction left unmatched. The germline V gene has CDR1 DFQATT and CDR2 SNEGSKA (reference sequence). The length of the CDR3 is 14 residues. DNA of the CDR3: TGCAGTGCTAGGCAGGGGGGCAGCAATCAGCCCCAGCATTTT. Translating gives CSARQGGSNQPQHF.

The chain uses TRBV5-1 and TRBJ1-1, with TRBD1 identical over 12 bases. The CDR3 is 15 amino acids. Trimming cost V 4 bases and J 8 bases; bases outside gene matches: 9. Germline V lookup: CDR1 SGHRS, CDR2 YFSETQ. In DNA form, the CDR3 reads TGCGCCAGCAGCCCGGGGACAGGGGGCTTCGCGGAAGCTTTCTTT. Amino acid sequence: CASSPGTGGFAEAFF.

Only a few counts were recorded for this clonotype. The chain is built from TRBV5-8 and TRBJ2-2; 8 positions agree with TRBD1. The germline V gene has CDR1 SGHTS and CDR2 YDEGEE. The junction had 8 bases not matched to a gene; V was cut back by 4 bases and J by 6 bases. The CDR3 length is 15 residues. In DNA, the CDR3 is TGTGCCAGCAGCCCCGGACAGGGTTGGGCCGGGGAGCTGTTTTTT. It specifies CASSPGQGWAGELFF.

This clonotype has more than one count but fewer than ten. This CDR3 reads CASSYKHVYEQYF. The CDR3 DNA sequence: TGTGCCAGCAGTTACAAACACGTCTACGAGCAGTACTTC. V gene TRBV6-6 combines with J gene TRBJ2-7; D not resolved. V dropped 2 bases and J dropped 3 bases, with 8 bases sitting between them. This CDR3 has 13 amino acids. From germline, CDR1 is MNHNY and CDR2 SVGAGI (reference sequence).

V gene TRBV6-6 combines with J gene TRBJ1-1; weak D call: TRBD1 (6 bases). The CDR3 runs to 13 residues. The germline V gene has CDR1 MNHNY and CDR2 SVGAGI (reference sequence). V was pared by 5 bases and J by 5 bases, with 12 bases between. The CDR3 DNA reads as TGTGCCAGCAGTGACAGGCGACGGACTGAAGCTTTCTTT. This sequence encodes CASSDRRRTEAFF.

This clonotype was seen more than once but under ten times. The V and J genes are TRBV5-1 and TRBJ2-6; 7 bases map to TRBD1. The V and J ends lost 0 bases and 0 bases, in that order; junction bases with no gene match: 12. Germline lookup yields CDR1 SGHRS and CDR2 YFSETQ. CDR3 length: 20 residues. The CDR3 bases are TGCGCCAGCAGCTTGGCGCCCCGGAGACAGGGCGTCTCTGGGGCCAACGTCCTGACTTTC. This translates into CASSLAPRRQGVSGANVLTF.

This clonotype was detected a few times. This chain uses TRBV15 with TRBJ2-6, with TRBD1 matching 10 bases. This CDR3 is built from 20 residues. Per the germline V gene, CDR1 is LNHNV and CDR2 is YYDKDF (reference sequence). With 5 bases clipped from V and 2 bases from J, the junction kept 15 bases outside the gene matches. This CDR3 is CATSPNSRDRGYPGANVLTF. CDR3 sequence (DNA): TGTGCCACCAGCCCGAACTCCCGGGACAGGGGATATCCTGGGGCCAACGTCCTGACTTTC.

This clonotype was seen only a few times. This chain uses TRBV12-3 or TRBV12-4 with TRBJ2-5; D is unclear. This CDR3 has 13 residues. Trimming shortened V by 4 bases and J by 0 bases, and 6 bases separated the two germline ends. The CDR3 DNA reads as TGTGCCAGCAGTTATGAGTACCAAGAGACCCAGTACTTC. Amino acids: CASSYEYQETQYF.

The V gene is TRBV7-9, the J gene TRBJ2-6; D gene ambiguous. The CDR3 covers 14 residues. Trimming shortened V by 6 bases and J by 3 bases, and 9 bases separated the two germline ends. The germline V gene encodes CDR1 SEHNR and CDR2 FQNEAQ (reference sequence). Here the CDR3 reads CASSLSGGANVLTF. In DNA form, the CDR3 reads TGTGCCAGCAGTCTGTCTGGTGGGGCCAACGTCCTGACTTTC.

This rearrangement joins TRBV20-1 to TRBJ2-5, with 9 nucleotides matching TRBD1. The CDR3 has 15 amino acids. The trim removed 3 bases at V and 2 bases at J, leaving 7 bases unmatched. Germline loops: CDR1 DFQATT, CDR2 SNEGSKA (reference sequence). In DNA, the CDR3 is TGCAGTGCTAGTCCCGACAGGGGGAATCAAGAGACCCAGTACTTC. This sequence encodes CSASPDRGNQETQYF.

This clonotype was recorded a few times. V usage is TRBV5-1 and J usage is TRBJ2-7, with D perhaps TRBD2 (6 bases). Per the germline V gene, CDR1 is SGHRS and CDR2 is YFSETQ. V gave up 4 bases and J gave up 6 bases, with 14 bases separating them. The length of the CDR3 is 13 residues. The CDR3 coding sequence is TGCGCCAGCAGCCCCGAAGGGCGGGGCGAGCAGTACTTC. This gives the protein CASSPEGRGEQYF. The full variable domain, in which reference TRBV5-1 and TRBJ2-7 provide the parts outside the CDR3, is KAGVTQTPRYLIKTRGQQVTLSCSPISGHRSVSWYQQTPGQGLQFLFEYFSETQRNKGNFPGRFSGRQFSNSRSEMNVSTLELGDSALYLCASSPEGRGEQYFGPGTRLTVT.

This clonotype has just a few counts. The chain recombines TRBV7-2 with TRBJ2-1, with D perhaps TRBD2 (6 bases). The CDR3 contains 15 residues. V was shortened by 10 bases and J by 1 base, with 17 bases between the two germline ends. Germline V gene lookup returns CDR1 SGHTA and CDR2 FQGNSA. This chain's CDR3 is CATKGGASSYNEQFF. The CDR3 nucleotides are TGTGCCACCAAAGGAGGGGCAAGTTCCTACAATGAGCAGTTCTTC. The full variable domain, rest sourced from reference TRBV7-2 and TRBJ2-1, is GAGVSQSPSNKVTEKGKDVELRCDPISGHTALYWYRQSLGQGLEFLIYFQGNSAPDKSGLPSDRFSAERTGGSVSTLTIQRTQQEDSAVYLCATKGGASSYNEQFFGPGTRLTVL.

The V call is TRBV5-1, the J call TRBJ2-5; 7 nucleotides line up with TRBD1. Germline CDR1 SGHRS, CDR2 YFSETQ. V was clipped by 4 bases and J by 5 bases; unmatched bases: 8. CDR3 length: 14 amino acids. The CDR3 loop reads CASSPGQNVETQYF. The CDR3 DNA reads TGCGCCAGCAGCCCGGGACAGAATGTTGAGACCCAGTACTTC.

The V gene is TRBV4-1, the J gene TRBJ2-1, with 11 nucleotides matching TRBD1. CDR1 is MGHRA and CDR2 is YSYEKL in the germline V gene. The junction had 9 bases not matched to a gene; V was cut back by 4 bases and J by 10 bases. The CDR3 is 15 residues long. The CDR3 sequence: CASSLNGQGAGEQFF. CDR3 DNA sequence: TGCGCCAGCAGCCTTAACGGACAGGGGGCTGGCGAGCAGTTCTTC.

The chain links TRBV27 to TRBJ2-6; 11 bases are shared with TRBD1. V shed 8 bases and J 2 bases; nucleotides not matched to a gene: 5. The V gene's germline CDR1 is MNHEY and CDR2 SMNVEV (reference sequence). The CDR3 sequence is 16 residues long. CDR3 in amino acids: CASLRTGGAGANVLTF. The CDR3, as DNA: TGTGCCAGCCTTAGGACAGGGGGCGCTGGGGCCAACGTCCTGACTTTC.

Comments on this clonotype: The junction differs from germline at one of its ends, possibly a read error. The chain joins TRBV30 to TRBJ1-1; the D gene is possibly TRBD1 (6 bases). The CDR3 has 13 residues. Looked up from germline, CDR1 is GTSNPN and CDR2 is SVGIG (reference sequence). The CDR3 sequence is CAWSGGQNPEAFF. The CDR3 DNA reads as TGTGCCTGGAGTGGCGGACAGAACCCTGAAGCTTTCTTT.

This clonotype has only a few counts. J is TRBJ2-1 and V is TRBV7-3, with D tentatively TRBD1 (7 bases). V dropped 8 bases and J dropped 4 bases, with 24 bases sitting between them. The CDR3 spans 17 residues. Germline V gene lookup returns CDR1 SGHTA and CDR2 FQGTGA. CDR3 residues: CASSAWGAGTAYNEQFF. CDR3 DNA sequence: TGTGCCAGCTCTGCCTGGGGGGCCGGGACAGCTTACAATGAGCAGTTCTTC. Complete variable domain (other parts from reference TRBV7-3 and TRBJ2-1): GAGVSQTPSNKVTEKGKYVELRCDPISGHTALYWYRQSLGQGPEFLIYFQGTGAADDSGLPNDRFFAVRPEGSVSTLKIQRTERGDSAVYLCASSAWGAGTAYNEQFFGPGTRLTVL.

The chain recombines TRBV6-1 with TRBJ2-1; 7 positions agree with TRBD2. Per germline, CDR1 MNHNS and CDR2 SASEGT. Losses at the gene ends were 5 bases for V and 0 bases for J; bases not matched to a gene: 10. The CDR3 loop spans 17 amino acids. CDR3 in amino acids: CASSPRASGSSYNEQFF. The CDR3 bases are TGTGCCAGCAGTCCTCGGGCTAGCGGTAGCTCCTACAATGAGCAGTTCTTC.

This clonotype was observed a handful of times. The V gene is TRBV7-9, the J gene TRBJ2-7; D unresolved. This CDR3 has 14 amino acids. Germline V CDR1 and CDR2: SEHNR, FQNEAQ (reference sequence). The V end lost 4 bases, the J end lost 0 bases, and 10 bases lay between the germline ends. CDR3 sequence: CASSSDPSSYEQYF. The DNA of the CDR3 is TGTGCCAGCAGCTCAGACCCGAGCTCCTACGAGCAGTACTTC.

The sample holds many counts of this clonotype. The CDR3 is CSVGAPEGTQYF. CDR3 sequence (DNA): TGCAGCGTTGGGGCCCCAGAGGGGACCCAGTACTTC. The chain carries TRBV29-1 and TRBJ2-5, with a tentative D call TRBD2 (5 bases). Germline V gene sequence: CDR1 SQVTM, CDR2 ANQGSEA. This CDR3 spans 12 amino acids. Between the trimmed V and J ends, which lost 4 bases and 7 bases, there was a span of 13 bases.

The CDR3 sequence: CASSLNRGETQYF. The CDR3 DNA is TGTGCCAGCAGCTTAAATCGGGGAGAGACCCAGTACTTC. J is TRBJ2-5 and V is TRBV7-3; a weak D match, TRBD2 (5 bases). The CDR3 consists of 13 residues. The V end lost 1 base, the J end lost 4 bases, and 7 bases lay between the germline ends. Germline CDR1 reads SGHTA; CDR2 reads FQGTGA.